These 28 T cell receptor beta chains were sequenced from one sample in a study of blood T cell repertoires in COVID-19. The protocol was immunoSEQ multiplex PCR, while the TCRdb copy is restricted to in-frame clones and leaves out a portion. The sample contains fewer than 350,000 clones, 86% of which appear only once. What was sequenced was peripheral blood. The receptors were gathered from a young woman who had recovered from COVID-19.

The chain is built from TRBV6-5 and TRBJ1-6, with TRBD1 matching over 9 bases. The CDR3 sequence is 13 residues long. In germline, CDR1 is MNHEY, CDR2 SVGAGI. Trimming at V came to 8 bases and at J to 10 bases, leaving 6 bases not matched to a gene. CDR3 sequence: CASLDRGSSPLHF. The CDR3 DNA sequence: TGTGCCAGCTTGGACAGGGGTTCCTCACCCCTCCACTTT.

The rearrangement links TRBV28 to TRBJ2-7; 8 bases map to TRBD1. CDR1 MDHEN and CDR2 SYDVKM come from the germline V gene. This CDR3 region has 14 residues. The V gene end was trimmed by 4 bases and the J gene end by 7 bases; junction bases not matched to a gene: 9. In DNA, the CDR3 is TGTGCCAGCAGTTCGTCCCGGGACAGGTGGGAGCAGTACTTC. Translated: CASSSSRDRWEQYF.

The chain links TRBV5-4 to TRBJ2-2; 12 nucleotides line up with TRBD2. Germline loops: CDR1 SGHNT, CDR2 YYREEE (reference sequence). The ends lost 4 bases at V and 1 base at J; junction bases unmatched: 2. This CDR3 is 16 amino acids long. This chain's CDR3 is CASSVGLAGNTGELFF. In DNA form, the CDR3 reads TGTGCCAGCAGCGTGGGACTAGCGGGGAACACCGGGGAGCTGTTTTTT.

This clone was counted between two and nine times. V and J are TRBV7-8 and TRBJ2-7; possibly TRBD1 for D (6 bases). CDR1 is SGHVS, CDR2 FQNEAQ, per germline. The CDR3 spans 13 residues. The CDR3, as DNA: TGTGCCAGCAGCTTAGGGGGACAATCCCACACTTATGTC. Amino acids: CASSLGGQSHTYV.

The chain uses TRBV18 and TRBJ2-1; TRBD2 matches 7 bases. Losses at the gene ends were 4 bases for V and 8 bases for J; bases not matched to a gene: 5. Per the germline V gene, CDR1 is KGHSH and CDR2 is LQKENI. The CDR3 spans 13 residues. CDR3 protein: CASSQRRGYEQFF. The CDR3 region has the DNA TGTGCCAGCTCACAACGGCGGGGGTATGAGCAGTTCTTC.

The chain uses TRBV11-2 and TRBJ1-6; 7 bases are a match to TRBD1. This CDR3 contains 15 residues. The V and J ends lost 0 bases and 10 bases, in that order; junction bases with no gene match: 6. Germline CDR1 SGHAT, CDR2 FQNNGV. The CDR3 nucleotides are TGTGCCAGCAGCTTAGAGCGACAGGGAGGCTCACCCCTCCACTTT. As protein: CASSLERQGGSPLHF.

The CDR3 reads CASSLQGLNTETQYF. The CDR3 DNA reads TGTGCCAGCAGCTTACAGGGCCTCAACACAGAGACCCAGTACTTC. The rearrangement joins TRBV7-8 to TRBJ2-5; tentative D call: TRBD1 (5 bases). V lost 2 bases to trimming and J lost 4 bases, with 14 bases between them. Per the germline V gene, CDR1 is SGHVS and CDR2 is FQNEAQ. The CDR3 covers 15 residues.

The chain has TRBV14 and TRBJ1-1; perhaps TRBD1 as D (5 bases). CDR1 is SGHDN and CDR2 is FVKESK in the germline V gene. V lost 4 bases and J 5 bases, leaving 20 bases between the germline ends. The CDR3 spans 16 residues. CDR3 sequence: CASSRLPRGVGTEAFF. The CDR3 coding sequence is TGTGCCAGCAGCCGATTGCCGCGGGGGGTAGGGACTGAAGCTTTCTTT.

This clone was seen just once. A junction boundary mismatches the germline segment, possibly from a read error. The chain has TRBV7-7 and TRBJ2-2; a weak D match, TRBD1 (6 bases). The CDR3 is 16 residues long. Germline CDR1 is SSHAT and CDR2 is FNYEAQ (reference sequence). CDR3 residues: CASSLNEGANTGELFF. The DNA for the CDR3 is TGTGCTAGCAGCTTAAACGAGGGGGCGAACACCGGGGAGCTGTTTTTT.

This chain uses TRBV30 with TRBJ2-3, with D possibly matching TRBD1 (6 bases). V dropped 0 bases and J dropped 4 bases, with 14 bases sitting between them. The CDR3 sequence is 15 residues long. Germline values: CDR1 GTSNPN, CDR2 SVGIG (reference sequence). CDR3 nucleotide sequence: TGTGCCTGGAGTGTACCACAGGGAGCGGCAGATACGCAGTATTTT. Amino acids: CAWSVPQGAADTQYF. Combining the CDR3 with reference TRBV30 and TRBJ2-3 gives the whole variable domain SQTIHQWPATLVQPVGSPLSLECTVEGTSNPNLYWYRQAAGRGLQLLFYSVGIGQISSEVPQNLSASRPQDRQFILSSKKLLLSDSGFYLCAWSVPQGAADTQYFGPGTRLTVL.

Concerning this clone: Other nucleotide sequences from this sample produce the same CDR3. This chain uses TRBV7-2 with TRBJ2-7; possibly TRBD2 for D (6 bases). This CDR3 is built from 14 residues. V gave up 0 bases and J gave up 3 bases, with 9 bases separating them. From germline, CDR1 is SGHTA and CDR2 FQGNSA. Here the CDR3 DNA reads TGTGCCAGCAGCTTAGCTAGCGGTTTCTACGAGCAGTACTTC. Protein: CASSLASGFYEQYF.

This clone was found once. The V gene is TRBV6-5, the J gene TRBJ2-5; 11 nucleotides match TRBD2. This CDR3 has 15 amino acids. V trimming: 4 bases; J trimming: 5 bases; junction bases outside the gene matches: 6. CDR1 and CDR2 (germline): MNHEY, SVGAGI. The CDR3 loop is CASSSGSGGAETQYF. CDR3 DNA sequence: TGTGCCAGCAGTTCGGGTAGCGGGGGGGCGGAGACCCAGTACTTC.

This clone showed up just a few times. This rearrangement joins TRBV7-2 to TRBJ2-7; possibly TRBD2 for D (6 bases). In germline, CDR1 is SGHTA, CDR2 FQGNSA. The germline V and J ends were trimmed by 3 bases and 3 bases, with 9 bases remaining between them. The CDR3 is 13 residues long. CDR3 sequence reads: CASSFERVYEQYF. The DNA for the CDR3 is TGTGCCAGCAGCTTTGAGCGGGTCTACGAGCAGTACTTC.

V gene TRBV19 combines with J gene TRBJ2-5; D unclear. Germline CDR1 reads LNHDA; CDR2 reads SQIVND (reference sequence). CDR3 size: 15 residues. V was pared by 4 bases and J by 1 base, with 13 bases between. In nucleotides, the CDR3 is TGTGCCAGTAGTAATTTCGCGCAGGCCCAAGAGACCCAGTACTTC. Its protein product is CASSNFAQAQETQYF.

The V and J genes are TRBV6-2 or TRBV6-3 and TRBJ2-1; weak D call: TRBD2 (5 bases). Per germline, CDR1 MNHEY and CDR2 SVGEGT. The CDR3 is 15 amino acids. V was cut by 1 base and J by 5 bases, with 12 bases left in between. The CDR3 nucleotides are TGTGCCAGCAGTTACTTGATAGCGAACAACAATGAGCAGTTCTTC. Encoded protein: CASSYLIANNNEQFF.

This sequence joins TRBV14 and TRBJ2-3; D gene unclear. CDR1 and CDR2 from the germline V gene are SGHDN and FVKESK. Trimming removed 1 base at V and 6 bases at J, with 14 bases between. This CDR3 is 15 amino acids long. The chain's CDR3 is CASSQGSSQLDTQYF. The CDR3 bases are TGTGCCAGCAGCCAAGGTAGCAGCCAGTTGGATACGCAGTATTTT.

V gene TRBV2 combines with J gene TRBJ1-2, with D unclear. The CDR3 sequence is 15 residues long. The V end was cut by 2 bases, the J end by 2 bases, with 12 bases between. CDR1 SNHLY and CDR2 FYNNEI come from the germline V gene. CDR3 DNA sequence: TGTGCCAGCAGTGAACAGGCAGCTCCAAACTATGGCTACACCTTC. It yields the protein CASSEQAAPNYGYTF.

This clone has a count of ten or more. Other DNA sequences in the sample encode the same CDR3. The chain combines TRBV2 with TRBJ2-1; D call uncertain. CDR1 SNHLY and CDR2 FYNNEI come from the germline V gene. This CDR3 contains 15 residues. V lost 2 bases to trimming and J lost 0 bases, with 8 bases between them. CDR3 amino acids: CASSESENSYNEQFF. DNA for the CDR3: TGTGCCAGCAGTGAATCGGAGAACTCCTACAATGAGCAGTTCTTC.

This chain connects TRBV11-3 to TRBJ2-2, with D possibly TRBD2 on 6 matching bases. V lost 6 bases and J lost 5, with 7 bases in between. The CDR3 is 12 residues long. Germline V gene lookup returns CDR1 SGHNT and CDR2 YENEEA. CDR3 DNA sequence: TGTGCCAGCAGGGGGAGGACCGGGGAGCTGTTTTTT. Translating it yields CASRGRTGELFF.

The chain recombines TRBV6-6 with TRBJ1-2; 8 positions agree with TRBD1. The germline gives CDR1 MNHNY, CDR2 SVGAGI (reference sequence). Trimming took 2 bases from V and 3 from J; bases not matched to a gene: 5. This CDR3 has 15 residues. The DNA for the CDR3 is TGTGCCAGCAGTTACGGGTCGGGACAGGACTATGGCTACACCTTC. As protein: CASSYGSGQDYGYTF.

This rearrangement joins TRBV5-1 to TRBJ2-5; TRBD2 is a possible D gene (6 bases). Germline CDR1 is SGHRS and CDR2 is YFSETQ. The CDR3 has 16 amino acids. V gave up 0 bases and J gave up 5 bases, with 17 bases separating them. The CDR3: CASSLGPNQEGETQYF. CDR3 nucleotide sequence: TGCGCCAGCAGCTTGGGACCCAACCAGGAGGGGGAGACCCAGTACTTC.

This clone was seen more than once but under ten times. The V call is TRBV30, the J call TRBJ2-6; maybe TRBD1 (5 bases). V lost 7 bases and J lost 1, with 11 bases in between. Germline-derived CDR1 and CDR2 are GTSNPN and SVGIG (reference sequence). The CDR3 contains 14 residues. Here the CDR3 DNA reads TGTGCCTTTAACAGGCTTTCTGGGGCCAACGTCCTGACTTTC. Protein product: CAFNRLSGANVLTF.

The chain links TRBV28 to TRBJ1-1, with 12 bases that match TRBD1. V was clipped by 7 bases and J by 4 bases; unmatched bases: 13. The CDR3 length is 17 residues. Germline V CDR1 and CDR2: MDHEN, SYDVKM. The CDR3, as DNA: TGTGCCAGCATCAAAGGGGTGGGACAGGGGGCTTTCACTGAAGCTTTCTTT. Residues: CASIKGVGQGAFTEAFF. The entire variable domain, with the rest obtained from reference TRBV28 and TRBJ1-1, is as follows: DVKVTQSSRYLVKRTGEKVFLECVQDMDHENMFWYRQDPGLGLRLIYFSYDVKMKEKGDIPEGYSVSREKKERFSLILESASTNQTSMYLCASIKGVGQGAFTEAFFGQGTRLTVV.

This chain connects TRBV4-1 to TRBJ1-2; D gene uncertain. Trimming pared 3 bases from V and 5 bases from J, leaving 19 bases between. CDR3 length: 16 residues. Germline V gene sequence: CDR1 MGHRA, CDR2 YSYEKL. CDR3 nucleotide sequence: TGCGCCAGCAGCCAGACACTCTTTCCGTCTATTTATGGCTACACCTTC. This translates into CASSQTLFPSIYGYTF.

V usage is TRBV5-6 and J usage is TRBJ2-7; tentatively, D is TRBD2 (5 bases). The CDR3 loop spans 16 amino acids. Trimming cost V 4 bases and J 6 bases, with 23 bases left between them. CDR1 and CDR2 (germline): SGHDT, YYEEEE. CDR3 sequence reads: CASSLTLLVEGLEQYF. CDR3 bases: TGTGCCAGCAGCCTCACTTTACTAGTTGAGGGCCTCGAGCAGTACTTC.

The chain employs TRBV5-6 and TRBJ2-2; tentative D call: TRBD2 (5 bases). Looked up from germline, CDR1 is SGHDT and CDR2 is YYEEEE. CDR3 size: 16 residues. The ends were cut back, 4 bases at V and 6 bases at J, with 19 bases in the middle. CDR3 sequence: CASSPVPSSYAGELFF. The DNA for the CDR3 is TGTGCCAGCAGCCCCGTCCCATCTAGCTATGCCGGGGAGCTGTTTTTT.

This chain joins TRBV2 and TRBJ2-7; D remains ambiguous. The germline V and J ends were trimmed by 2 bases and 7 bases, with 6 bases remaining between them. Looked up from germline, CDR1 is SNHLY and CDR2 is FYNNEI. The CDR3 has 11 amino acids. Here the CDR3 reads CASSEFREQYF. CDR3 nucleotides: TGTGCCAGCAGTGAATTCAGGGAGCAGTACTTC.

CDR3 in amino acids: CASSGQGSGQPQHF. For the CDR3, the DNA is TGTGCCAGCAGTGGACAGGGGAGCGGCCAGCCCCAGCATTTT. The gene calls are TRBV6-6 and TRBJ1-5, with 9 positions matching TRBD1. Unmatched junction bases numbered 6, after V lost 5 bases and J lost 7 bases. Germline values: CDR1 MNHNY, CDR2 SVGAGI (reference sequence). The CDR3 is made up of 14 amino acids.